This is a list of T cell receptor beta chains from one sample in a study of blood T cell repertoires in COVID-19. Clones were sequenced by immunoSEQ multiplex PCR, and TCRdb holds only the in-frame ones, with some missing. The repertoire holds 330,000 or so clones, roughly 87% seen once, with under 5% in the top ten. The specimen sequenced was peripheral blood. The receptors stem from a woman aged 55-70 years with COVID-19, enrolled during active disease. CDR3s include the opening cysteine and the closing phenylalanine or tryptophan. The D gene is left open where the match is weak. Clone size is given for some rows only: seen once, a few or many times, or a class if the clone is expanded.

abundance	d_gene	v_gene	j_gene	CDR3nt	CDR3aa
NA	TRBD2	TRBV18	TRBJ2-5	TGTGCCAGCTCACCGCTACTAGCGGAGACCCAGTACTTC	CASSPLLAETQYF
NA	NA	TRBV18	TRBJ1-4	TGTGCCAGCTCACCACCCTCTAATGAAAAACTGTTTTTT	CASSPPSNEKLFF
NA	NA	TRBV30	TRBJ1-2	TGTGCCTGGAGTGTGTCTGGGGGGATCGATGGCTACACCTTC	CAWSVSGGIDGYTF
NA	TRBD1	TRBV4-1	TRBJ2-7	TGCGCCAGCAGCCAAGCGGGACAGGGGAGGTACGAGCAGTACTTC	CASSQAGQGRYEQYF
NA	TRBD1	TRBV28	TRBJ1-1	TGTGCCAGCAGACAGAGTAACAGGGGTCGGGCTTTCTTT	CASRQSNRGRAFF
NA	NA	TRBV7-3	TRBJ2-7	TGTGCCAGCAGCCCCCAGGACAGCTACGAGCAGTACTTC	CASSPQDSYEQYF
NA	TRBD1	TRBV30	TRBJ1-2	TGTGCCTTAGACAGGGATGACGGCTACACCTTC	CALDRDDGYTF
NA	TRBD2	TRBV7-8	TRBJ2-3	TGTGCCAGCAGCTTAGTGGTGATAGCGGGGGTGGATACGCAGTATTTT	CASSLVVIAGVDTQYF
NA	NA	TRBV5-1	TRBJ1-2	TGCGCCAGCAGCTCGCAGGGAAACTATGGCTACACCTTC	CASSSQGNYGYTF
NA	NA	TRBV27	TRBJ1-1	TGTGCCAGCAGTCGGGACAAGGCCCGAAACACTGAAGCTTTCTTT	CASSRDKARNTEAFF
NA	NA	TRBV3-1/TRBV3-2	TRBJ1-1	TGTGCCAGCAGCCTGACAGGAAACACTGAAGCTTTCTTT	CASSLTGNTEAFF
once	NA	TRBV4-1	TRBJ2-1	TGCGCCAGCAGCCAAGATCAAAGGGCAGGGGACGAGCAGTTCTTC	CASSQDQRAGDEQFF
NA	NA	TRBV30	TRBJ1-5	TGTGCCTGGGCCCAGGGCAATCAGCCCCAGCATTTT	CAWAQGNQPQHF
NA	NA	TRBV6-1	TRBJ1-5	TGTGCCAGCAGTGAAGTTGGGGCAGGGAGGCAGCCCCAGCATTTT	CASSEVGAGRQPQHF
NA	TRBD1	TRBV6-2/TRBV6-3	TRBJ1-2	TGTGCCAGCAGTGACCCGTGGACAGGGGGCGGCTATGGCTACACCTTC	CASSDPWTGGGYGYTF
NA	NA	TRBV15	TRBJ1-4	TGTGCCACCAGCGAAGGCCGGGGGGCCACTAATGAAAAACTGTTTTTT	CATSEGRGATNEKLFF
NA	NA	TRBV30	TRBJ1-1	TGTGCCTGGACAGGGTGGGACACTGAAGCTTTCTTT	CAWTGWDTEAFF
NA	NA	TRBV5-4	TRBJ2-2	TGTGCCAGCAGTAATACAGGGATTGGGGGGGAGCTGTTTTTT	CASSNTGIGGELFF
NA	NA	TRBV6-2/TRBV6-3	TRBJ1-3	TGTGCCAGCAGCCGCACAGGGTCACCTCCTCTCCAGGTCTCCATAGAAAAAGGAAACACCATATATTTT	CASSRTGSPPLQVSIEKGNTIYF
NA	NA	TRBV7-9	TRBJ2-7	TGTGCCAGCAGCTTAGCGCTATCAGGGGTTGAATCCTACGAGCAGTACTTC	CASSLALSGVESYEQYF
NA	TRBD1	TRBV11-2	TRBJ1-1	TGTGCCAGCAGCTCCCAGACAGGGATAAACACTGAAGCTTTCTTT	CASSSQTGINTEAFF
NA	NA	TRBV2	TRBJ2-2	TGTGCCAGCAGTGAGATCAAGGGGCCCGGGGAGCTGTTTTTT	CASSEIKGPGELFF
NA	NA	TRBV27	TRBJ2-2	TGTGCCAGCAGTTTATGGGTACAGGCGAATAACGGGGAGCTGTTTTTT	CASSLWVQANNGELFF
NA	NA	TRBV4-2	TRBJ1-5	TGTGCCAGCAGCCAAGATAGGGAGGGAAGGAGCAATCAGCCCCAGCATTTT	CASSQDREGRSNQPQHF
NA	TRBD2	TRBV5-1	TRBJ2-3	TGCGCCAGCAGCTTGGGGCCGGGGACAGGGATGGGACTAGCGGAGCTTACGCAGTATTTT	CASSLGPGTGMGLAELTQYF
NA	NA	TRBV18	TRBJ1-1	TGTGCCAGCTCACCGCCAAACCTAGGCAGTTCGAACACTGAAGCTTTCTTT	CASSPPNLGSSNTEAFF
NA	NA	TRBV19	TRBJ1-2	TGTGCCAGTAGAATAATGGCGGGCAGCTACTATGGCTACACCTTC	CASRIMAGSYYGYTF
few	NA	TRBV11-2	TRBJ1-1	TGTGCCAGCAGCCGACAGAACACTGAAGCTTTCTTT	CASSRQNTEAFF
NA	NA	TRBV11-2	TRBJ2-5	TGTGCCAGCAGCTTGGAGCGGCAAGAGACCCAGTACTTC	CASSLERQETQYF
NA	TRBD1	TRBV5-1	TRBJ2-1	TGCGCCAGCAGCTCGACGACCCGGGACAGGGGTATTAATGAGCAGTTCTTC	CASSSTTRDRGINEQFF
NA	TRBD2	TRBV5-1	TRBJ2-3	TGCGCCAGCAGCGTGGGACTAGCGGGGAACACAGATACGCAGTATTTT	CASSVGLAGNTDTQYF
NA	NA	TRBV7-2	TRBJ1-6	TGTGCCAGCAGCTTAGTAAGACACAATTCACCCCTCCACTTT	CASSLVRHNSPLHF
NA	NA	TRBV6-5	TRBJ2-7	TGTGCCAGCAGTTACCGGGGAGTTCAGCCCTACGAGCAGTACTTC	CASSYRGVQPYEQYF
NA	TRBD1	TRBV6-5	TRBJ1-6	TGTGCCAGCAGCCATTGGACAGGGGATTCACCCCTCCACTTT	CASSHWTGDSPLHF
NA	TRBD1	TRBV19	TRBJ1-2	TGTGCCAGTAGTCCCGGACAGGGAGGCTATGGCTACACCTTC	CASSPGQGGYGYTF
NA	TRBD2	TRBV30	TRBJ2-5	TGTGCCTGGAGTGTAGCTAGCGGGGGGGCCGCGGAGACCCAGTACTTC	CAWSVASGGAAETQYF
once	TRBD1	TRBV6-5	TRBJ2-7	TGTGCCAGCAGTTTTACCGGGACAGGGGAGGGGTACGAGCAGTACTTC	CASSFTGTGEGYEQYF
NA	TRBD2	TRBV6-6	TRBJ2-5	TGTGCCAGCAGTTACTACGGGGGGTTAGAGACCCAGTACTTC	CASSYYGGLETQYF
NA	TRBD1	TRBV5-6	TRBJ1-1	TGTGCCAGCAGCTTGGACAGGGGGAACACTGAAGCTTTCTTT	CASSLDRGNTEAFF
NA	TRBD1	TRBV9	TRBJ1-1	TGTGCCAGCAGCTCCGGGACAGGGATTAACACTGAAGCTTTCTTT	CASSSGTGINTEAFF
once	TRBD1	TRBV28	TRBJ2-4	TGTGCCAGCAGTTTTTCGGGGACAGGGATGTTGGCATACTTC	CASSFSGTGMLAYF
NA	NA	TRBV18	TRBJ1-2	TGTGCCAGCTCACCCCCTCAGGGGCCCTACTATGGCTACACCTTC	CASSPPQGPYYGYTF
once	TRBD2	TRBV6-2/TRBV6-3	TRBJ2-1	TGTGCCAGCAGTATAGCGGGGGGAGCTGAGCAGTTCTTC	CASSIAGGAEQFF
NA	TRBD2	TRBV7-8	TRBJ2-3	TGTGCCAGCAGCTTAGGAGTTAGCGGGGGGGCAAGAGATACGCAGTATTTT	CASSLGVSGGARDTQYF
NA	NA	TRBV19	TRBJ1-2	TGTGCCAGTAGTACTTCGGGACACCTAAACTATGGCTACACCTTC	CASSTSGHLNYGYTF
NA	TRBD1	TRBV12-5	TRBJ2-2	TGTGCTAGTGGGACAGGGGCCGGGGAGCTGTTTTTT	CASGTGAGELFF
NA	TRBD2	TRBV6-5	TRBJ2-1	TGTGCCAGCAGTCTAGCGGGGGGTCACAATGAGCAGTTCTTC	CASSLAGGHNEQFF
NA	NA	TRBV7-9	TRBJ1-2	TGTGCCACGTCAAATCAGGTTACGAATGGCTACACCTTC	CATSNQVTNGYTF
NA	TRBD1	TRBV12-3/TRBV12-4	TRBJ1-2	TGTGCCAGCAGGGGACAGGAGAACTATGGCTACACCTTC	CASRGQENYGYTF
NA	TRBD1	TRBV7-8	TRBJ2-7	TGTGCCAGCAGTTCCTATCGGATTATAGGGACAGGGAGGAGCGAGCAGTACTTC	CASSSYRIIGTGRSEQYF
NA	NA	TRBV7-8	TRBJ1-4	TGTGCCAGCAGCTTAGTTTGGCGGGGCCGGACAACTAATGAAAAACTGTTTTTT	CASSLVWRGRTTNEKLFF
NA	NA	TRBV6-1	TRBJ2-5	TGTGCCAGCAGTGAAAGCGGCTATAATTCCCAGTACTTC	CASSESGYNSQYF
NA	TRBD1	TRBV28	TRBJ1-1	TGTGCCAGCAGAGACAACAAAGGGGGACAGAAGAACACTGAAGCTTTCTTT	CASRDNKGGQKNTEAFF